The subject of this entry is one T cell receptor (beta chain). In the study's own analysis: Nucleated cell counts were estimated from reference gene primer amplification. Sequencing was performed with immunoSEQ multiplex PCR; in TCRdb, only in-frame clones are kept and a portion is missing. That table is the source of V, J and clone size, and D and trimming were worked out from the DNA. Of under 90,000 clones in the sample, nearly 90% were seen once. This specimen belongs to a study of blood T cell repertoires in COVID-19. Study at large: Acute-phase and convalescent COVID-19 samples originated in the United States, Italy and Spain.

The CDR3 is 15 residues long. In germline, CDR1 is ENHRY, CDR2 SYGVKD. The trim removed 3 bases at V and 10 bases at J, leaving 13 bases unmatched. The origin of this receptor is a man aged 65 to 85 with active or convalescent COVID-19. Sequenced: peripheral blood. This rearrangement joins TRBV10-3 to TRBJ1-1, with 8 bases that match TRBD1. In DNA form, the CDR3 reads TGTGCCATCAGTGACCCCGGGACAGGAGAAAAAGGAGCTTTCTTT. It specifies CAISDPGTGEKGAFF.